Here is one TCR beta chain with its context. These data come from a study of blood T cell repertoires in COVID-19. Study at large: Material from acute and convalescent COVID-19 was sourced from the United States, Italy and Spain.

Assay used: immunoSEQ multiplex PCR; TCRdb lists only in-frame clones, some missing. The sample yields 300,000 to 400,000 clones, around 85% seen once. J gave up 8 bases and V 0 bases, and 5 bases lay outside the gene matches. Germline CDR1 reads PRHDT; CDR2 reads FYEKMQ (reference sequence). The CDR3 sequence is 15 residues long. The gene calls are TRBV13 and TRBJ2-1; 9 bases agree with TRBD2. Material for sequencing was PBMCs or T cells enriched from blood (not recorded which). This TCR was sampled from a young woman who had been exposed to COVID-19. CDR3 sequence: CASSLGAGGGDEQFF. CDR3 in DNA: TGTGCCAGCAGCTTAGGGGCGGGAGGGGGCGATGAGCAGTTCTTC.